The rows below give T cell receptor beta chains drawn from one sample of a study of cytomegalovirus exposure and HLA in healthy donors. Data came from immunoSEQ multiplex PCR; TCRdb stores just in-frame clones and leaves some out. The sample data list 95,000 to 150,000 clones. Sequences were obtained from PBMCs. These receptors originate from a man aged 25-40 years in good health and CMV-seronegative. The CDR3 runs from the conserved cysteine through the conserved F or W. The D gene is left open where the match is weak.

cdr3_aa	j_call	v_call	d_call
CASSLKADRVTEKLFF	TRBJ1-4	TRBV7-2	TRBD1
CASTSRVDSEQYF	TRBJ2-7	TRBV5-1	-
CASSPPSGSADTQYF	TRBJ2-3	TRBV18	TRBD2
CASSVRGAGANVLTF	TRBJ2-6	TRBV7-3	TRBD2
CATSGLTVPSGRAADTQYF	TRBJ2-3	TRBV15	TRBD2
CASSWTRGGTDTQYF	TRBJ2-3	TRBV5-1	TRBD2
CASSQETSGRYGNEQFF	TRBJ2-1	TRBV4-3	TRBD2
CASSPGQGFPEAFF	TRBJ1-1	TRBV5-4	-
CASSFPGERHEQYF	TRBJ2-7	TRBV28	-
CSVDPRVQSYGYTF	TRBJ1-2	TRBV29-1	-
CASTRTGGNEQYF	TRBJ2-7	TRBV27	TRBD1
CSVMRGPSAFF	TRBJ1-1	TRBV29-1	TRBD1
CASNHNRAAQPQHF	TRBJ1-5	TRBV19	-
CASSLRGPGEQFF	TRBJ2-1	TRBV7-3	TRBD1
CASSARGAGSYNEQFF	TRBJ2-1	TRBV9	-
CASSLGRTPPYEQYF	TRBJ2-7	TRBV11-2	-
CASSWQGMGYNEQFF	TRBJ2-1	TRBV6-5	-
CASSYYLGGGEKLFF	TRBJ1-4	TRBV6-5	-
CASSLRQGNEQFF	TRBJ2-1	TRBV28	TRBD1
CALDRGGTDTQYF	TRBJ2-3	TRBV30	TRBD1
CASSSGRGPYEQYF	TRBJ2-7	TRBV7-8	-
CASSPQGSYGYTF	TRBJ1-2	TRBV19	-
CASSKPGLAGPYGSTDTQYF	TRBJ2-3	TRBV21-1	-
CASSGGTGETGYTF	TRBJ1-2	TRBV5-6	TRBD1
CASSLPSGNTGELFF	TRBJ2-2	TRBV28	TRBD2
CASSLVRGDEAFF	TRBJ1-1	TRBV7-2	-
CATLEGSGTSGIQFF	TRBJ2-1	TRBV6-6	TRBD2
CASSLSAGGIGTQHF	TRBJ1-5	TRBV27	TRBD1
CASSPGGAGGYKQFF	TRBJ2-1	TRBV28	TRBD2
CASSGTLQGEQYF	TRBJ2-7	TRBV6-6	-
CASSYSSASGSDTQYF	TRBJ2-3	TRBV6-5	-
CASSLQGAGYEQYF	TRBJ2-7	TRBV7-2	TRBD1
CASSQERPAGAYQETQYF	TRBJ2-5	TRBV4-3	-
CASSWSGSPLGDTQYF	TRBJ2-3	TRBV5-1	TRBD2
CASSLLGQGRYNEQFF	TRBJ2-1	TRBV7-9	TRBD1
CASSSYNTGELFF	TRBJ2-2	TRBV6-5	-
CASSPTVTETEAFF	TRBJ1-1	TRBV18	-
CASSFSSGRGYEQYF	TRBJ2-7	TRBV5-1	TRBD2
CASSLFEGAMGEQYF	TRBJ2-7	TRBV5-6	TRBD1
CASSLDLGEGAKNIQYF	TRBJ2-4	TRBV7-9	TRBD2
CATSRDPTGGFEQYF	TRBJ2-7	TRBV15	TRBD2
CAWSVSTTNEKLFF	TRBJ1-4	TRBV30	-
CASTPGESSYEQYF	TRBJ2-7	TRBV6-6	-
CASSLAGATGELFF	TRBJ2-2	TRBV11-2	-
CASSLVGTGYNEQFF	TRBJ2-1	TRBV5-1	TRBD1
CASIRITGREQYF	TRBJ2-7	TRBV21-1	-
CASRAGTKNTEAFF	TRBJ1-1	TRBV28	-
CASSLGQGNGYTF	TRBJ1-2	TRBV7-3	TRBD1
CASSQAGGAYGYTF	TRBJ1-2	TRBV4-1	-
CASRKSGQGNEKLFF	TRBJ1-4	TRBV28	TRBD1
CASTRLPGETQQETQYF	TRBJ2-5	TRBV7-9	-
CASSPDRRTSEAFF	TRBJ1-1	TRBV13	-
CSVAPFGRGISGYTF	TRBJ1-2	TRBV29-1	-
CASSVRYEQYF	TRBJ2-7	TRBV2	-